This TCR beta chain was identified during a study of metastatic and nonmetastatic thyroid tumors. This clone occurred many times. Given a much more abundant clone one base away, this may be a read error. The conserved phenylalanine or tryptophan normally closing the CDR3 is absent here, so this likely arose from a read error. Patients underwent thyroid surgery, and none had received any treatment before it. TCRdb reassembled clones from the PCR reads with MiXCR. The repertoire has 30,000 or so clones, roughly 15% of them found once; the top ten carry around 4.5%. Germline V gene lookup returns CDR1 SGHAT and CDR2 FQNNGV. Trimming removed 1 base from V and 8 bases from J; junction bases left unmatched: 6. The CDR3 runs 15 residues.

The chain couples TRBV11-2 to TRBJ2-1, with 9 bases identical to TRBD2. The sequence came from a female donor with papillary thyroid cancer or a benign thyroid nodule (not recorded which). Some clones in this sample may be carry-over from other donors' samples. Sequenced material: blood. Here the CDR3 reads CASSLGLAGFYEQFL. In DNA form, the CDR3 reads TGTGCCAGCAGCTTAGGCCTAGCGGGATTCTATGAGCAGTTCCTC.